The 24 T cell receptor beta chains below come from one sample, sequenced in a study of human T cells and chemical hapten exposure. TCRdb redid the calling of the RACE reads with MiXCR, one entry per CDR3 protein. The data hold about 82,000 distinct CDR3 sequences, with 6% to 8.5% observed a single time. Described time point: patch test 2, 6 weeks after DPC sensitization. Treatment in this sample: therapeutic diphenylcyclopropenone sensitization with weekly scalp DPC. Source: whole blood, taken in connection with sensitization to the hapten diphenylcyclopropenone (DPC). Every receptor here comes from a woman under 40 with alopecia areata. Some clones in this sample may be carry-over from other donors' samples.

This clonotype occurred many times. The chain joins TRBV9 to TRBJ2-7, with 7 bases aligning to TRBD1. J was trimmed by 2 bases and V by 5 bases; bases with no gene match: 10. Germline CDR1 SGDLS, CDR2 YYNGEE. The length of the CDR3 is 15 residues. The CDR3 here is CASSAQGLSAYEQYF. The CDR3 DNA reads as TGTGCCAGCAGTGCACAGGGGTTGTCGGCCTACGAGCAGTACTTC.

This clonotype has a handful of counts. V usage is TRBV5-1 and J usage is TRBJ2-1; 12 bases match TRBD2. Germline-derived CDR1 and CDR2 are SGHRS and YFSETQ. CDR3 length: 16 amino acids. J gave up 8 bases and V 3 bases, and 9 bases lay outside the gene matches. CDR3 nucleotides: TGCGCCAGCAGCTCCGTACTAGCGGGGGGTTTAGATGAGCAGTTCTTC. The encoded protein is CASSSVLAGGLDEQFF. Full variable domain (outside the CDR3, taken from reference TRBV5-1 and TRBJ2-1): KAGVTQTPRYLIKTRGQQVTLSCSPISGHRSVSWYQQTPGQGLQFLFEYFSETQRNKGNFPGRFSGRQFSNSRSEMNVSTLELGDSALYLCASSSVLAGGLDEQFFGPGTRLTVL.

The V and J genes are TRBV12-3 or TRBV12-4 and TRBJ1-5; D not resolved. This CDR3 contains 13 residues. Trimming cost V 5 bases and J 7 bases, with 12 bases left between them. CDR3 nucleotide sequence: TGTGCCAGCAGTAGTAACATCGGACAGCCCCAGCATTTT. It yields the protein CASSSNIGQPQHF.

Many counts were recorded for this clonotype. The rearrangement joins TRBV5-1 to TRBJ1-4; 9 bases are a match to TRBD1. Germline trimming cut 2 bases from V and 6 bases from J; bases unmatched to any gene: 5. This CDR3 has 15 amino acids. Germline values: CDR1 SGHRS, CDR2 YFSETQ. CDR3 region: CASSFTGGGDEKLFF. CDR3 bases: TGCGCCAGCAGCTTCACAGGGGGCGGAGATGAAAAACTGTTTTTT. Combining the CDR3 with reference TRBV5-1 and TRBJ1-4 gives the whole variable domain KAGVTQTPRYLIKTRGQQVTLSCSPISGHRSVSWYQQTPGQGLQFLFEYFSETQRNKGNFPGRFSGRQFSNSRSEMNVSTLELGDSALYLCASSFTGGGDEKLFFGSGTQLSVL.

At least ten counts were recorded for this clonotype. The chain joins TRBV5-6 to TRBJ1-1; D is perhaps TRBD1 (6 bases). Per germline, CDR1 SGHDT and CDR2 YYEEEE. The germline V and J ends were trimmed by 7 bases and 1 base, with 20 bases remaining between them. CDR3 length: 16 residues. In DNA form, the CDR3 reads TGTGCCAGCCTTTACCGGGACACGAGACAGAACACTGAAGCTTTCTTT. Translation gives CASLYRDTRQNTEAFF.

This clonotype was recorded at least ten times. CDR3 amino acids: CSVGTGVGGDTQYF. CDR3 bases: TGCAGCGTCGGGACAGGGGTAGGAGGGGATACGCAGTATTTT. The chain has TRBV29-1 and TRBJ2-3, with TRBD1 matching over 10 bases. This CDR3 region has 14 residues. V dropped 6 bases and J dropped 6; count of bases not matched to a gene: 9. Germline assignment: CDR1 SQVTM and CDR2 ANQGSEA.

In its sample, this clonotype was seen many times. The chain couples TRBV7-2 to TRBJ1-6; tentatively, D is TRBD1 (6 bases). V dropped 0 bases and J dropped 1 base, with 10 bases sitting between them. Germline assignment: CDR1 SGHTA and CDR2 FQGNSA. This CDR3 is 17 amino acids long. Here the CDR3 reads CASSLAGRGSYNSPLHF. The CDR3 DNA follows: TGTGCCAGCAGCTTAGCGGGCAGGGGATCCTATAATTCACCCCTCCACTTT.

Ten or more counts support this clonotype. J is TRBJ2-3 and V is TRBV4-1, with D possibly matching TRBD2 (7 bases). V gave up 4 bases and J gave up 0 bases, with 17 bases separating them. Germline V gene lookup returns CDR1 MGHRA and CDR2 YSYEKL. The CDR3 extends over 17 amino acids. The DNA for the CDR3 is TGCGCCAGCAGCCCGGGGGCCCCGCGGGGGAGCACAGATACGCAGTATTTT. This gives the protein CASSPGAPRGSTDTQYF.

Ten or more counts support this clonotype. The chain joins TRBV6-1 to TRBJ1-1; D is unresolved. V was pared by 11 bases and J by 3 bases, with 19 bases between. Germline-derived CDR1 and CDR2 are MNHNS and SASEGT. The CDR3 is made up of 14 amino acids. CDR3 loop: CAAQNPWQYTEAFF. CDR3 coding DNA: TGTGCCGCCCAAAACCCGTGGCAATACACTGAAGCTTTCTTT.

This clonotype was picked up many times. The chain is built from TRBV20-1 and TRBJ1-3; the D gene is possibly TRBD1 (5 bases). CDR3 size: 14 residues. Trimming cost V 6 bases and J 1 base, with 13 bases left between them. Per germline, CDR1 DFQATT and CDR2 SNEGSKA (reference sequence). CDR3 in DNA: TGCAGTGCCATTGGGGACGGATCTGGAAACACCATATATTTT. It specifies CSAIGDGSGNTIYF.

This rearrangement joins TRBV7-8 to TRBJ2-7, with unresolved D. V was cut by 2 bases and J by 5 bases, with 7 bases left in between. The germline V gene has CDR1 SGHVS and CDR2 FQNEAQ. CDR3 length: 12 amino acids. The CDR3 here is CASSLPGHEQYF. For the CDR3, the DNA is TGTGCCAGCAGCTTACCCGGGCACGAGCAGTACTTC.

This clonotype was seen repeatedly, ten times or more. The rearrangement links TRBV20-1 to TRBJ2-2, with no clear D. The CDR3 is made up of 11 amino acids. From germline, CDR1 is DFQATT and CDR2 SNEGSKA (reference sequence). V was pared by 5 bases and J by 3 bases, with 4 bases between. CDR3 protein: CSAPDTGELFF. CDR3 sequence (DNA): TGCAGTGCTCCAGACACCGGGGAGCTGTTTTTT.

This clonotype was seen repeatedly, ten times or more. CDR3 DNA: TGTGCCAGCAGTTTACCAAACAGGGGACTCTCCTACGAGCAGTACTTC. Translated, it gives CASSLPNRGLSYEQYF. This chain uses TRBV12-3 or TRBV12-4 with TRBJ2-7; possibly TRBD1 for D (7 bases). The CDR3 is 16 amino acids. V was shortened by 2 bases and J by 0 bases, with 14 bases between the two germline ends.

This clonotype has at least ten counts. The CDR3 sequence: CASGSGQGVTEAFF. Here the CDR3 DNA reads TGTGCCAGCGGGAGTGGGCAGGGAGTCACTGAAGCTTTCTTT. The chain recombines TRBV7-9 with TRBJ1-1, with D maybe TRBD1 (5 bases). V was trimmed by 8 bases and J by 4 bases, leaving 17 bases between them. CDR1 and CDR2 (germline): SEHNR, FQNEAQ (reference sequence). The CDR3 is made up of 14 amino acids.

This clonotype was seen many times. The DNA for the CDR3 is TGTGCCAGCAGTTCGGTTCCTGGAAACACCATATATTTT. Translating it yields CASSSVPGNTIYF. This chain joins TRBV27 and TRBJ1-3; D gene unclear. V gave up 4 bases and J gave up 2 bases, with 6 bases separating them. The CDR3 loop spans 13 amino acids. The germline V gene encodes CDR1 MNHEY and CDR2 SMNVEV (reference sequence).

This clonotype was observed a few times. The CDR3 sequence is CASSYGIPGGSGNTIYF. The CDR3 region has the DNA TGTGCCAGCAGTTACGGTATTCCAGGGGGCTCTGGAAACACCATATATTTT. The chain carries TRBV6-5 and TRBJ1-3, with TRBD1 matching 7 bases. Germline V lookup: CDR1 MNHEY, CDR2 SVGAGI. The CDR3 sequence is 17 residues long. The ends lost 2 bases at V and 0 bases at J; junction bases unmatched: 7.

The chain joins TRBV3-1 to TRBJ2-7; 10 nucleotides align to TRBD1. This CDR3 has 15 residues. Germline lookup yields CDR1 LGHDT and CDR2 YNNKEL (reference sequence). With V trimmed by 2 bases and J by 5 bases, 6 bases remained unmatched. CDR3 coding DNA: TGTGCCAGCAGCCAAACCGGGACAGGGGTCCACGAGCAGTACTTC. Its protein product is CASSQTGTGVHEQYF.

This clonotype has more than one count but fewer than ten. This chain's CDR3 is CASSTEQVYTEAFF. CDR3 coding DNA: TGTGCCAGCAGTACCGAACAGGTCTACACTGAAGCTTTCTTT. The chain employs TRBV12-3 or TRBV12-4 and TRBJ1-1; possible D gene TRBD1, 5 bases. The V and J ends lost 5 bases and 3 bases respectively, with 13 bases between them. The CDR3 covers 14 residues.

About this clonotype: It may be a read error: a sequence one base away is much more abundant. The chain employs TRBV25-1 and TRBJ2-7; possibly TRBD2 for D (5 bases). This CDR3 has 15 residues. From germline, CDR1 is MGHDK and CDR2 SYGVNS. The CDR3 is CASSDGAAGSYKQYF. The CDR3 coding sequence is TGTGCCAGCAGTGATGGCGCGGCGGGTTCCTACAAGCAGTACTTC.

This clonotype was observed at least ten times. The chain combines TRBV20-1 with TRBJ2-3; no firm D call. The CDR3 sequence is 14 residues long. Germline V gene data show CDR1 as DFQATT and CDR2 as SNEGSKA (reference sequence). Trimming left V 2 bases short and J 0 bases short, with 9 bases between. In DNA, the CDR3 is TGCAGTGCTAGAACTCCAAAAAGCACAGATACGCAGTATTTT. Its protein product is CSARTPKSTDTQYF.

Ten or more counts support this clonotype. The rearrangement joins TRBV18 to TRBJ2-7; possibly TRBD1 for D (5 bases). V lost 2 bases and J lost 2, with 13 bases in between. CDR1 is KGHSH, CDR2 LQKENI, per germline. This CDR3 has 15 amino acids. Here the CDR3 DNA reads TGTGCCAGCTCACCAAAGACAGACCCGGCCTACGAGCAGTACTTC. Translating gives CASSPKTDPAYEQYF. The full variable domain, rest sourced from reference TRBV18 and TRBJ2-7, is NAGVMQNPRHLVRRRGQEARLRCSPMKGHSHVYWYRQLPEEGLKFMVYLQKENIIDESGMPKERFSAEFPKEGPSILRIQQVVRGDSAAYFCASSPKTDPAYEQYFGPGTRLTVT.

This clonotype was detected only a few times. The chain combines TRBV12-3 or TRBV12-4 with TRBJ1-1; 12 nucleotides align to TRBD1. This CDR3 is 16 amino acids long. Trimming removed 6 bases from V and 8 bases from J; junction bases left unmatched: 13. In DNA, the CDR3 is TGTGCCAGCAGGAACCGGGACAGGGGGCGTGTGGCCGAAGCTTTCTTT. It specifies CASRNRDRGRVAEAFF.

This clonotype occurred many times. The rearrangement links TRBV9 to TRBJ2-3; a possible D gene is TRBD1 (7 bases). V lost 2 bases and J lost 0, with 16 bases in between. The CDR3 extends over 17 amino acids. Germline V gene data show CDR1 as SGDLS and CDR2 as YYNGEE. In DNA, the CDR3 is TGTGCCAGCAGCGTGGAGGGGGCGGGACGAAGCACAGATACGCAGTATTTT. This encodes CASSVEGAGRSTDTQYF.

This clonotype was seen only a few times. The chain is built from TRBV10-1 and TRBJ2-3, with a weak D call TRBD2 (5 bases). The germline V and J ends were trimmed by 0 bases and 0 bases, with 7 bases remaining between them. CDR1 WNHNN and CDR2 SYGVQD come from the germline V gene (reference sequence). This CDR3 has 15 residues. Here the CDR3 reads CASSESGDSTDTQYF. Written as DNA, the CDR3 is TGCGCCAGCAGTGAGTCGGGAGACAGCACAGATACGCAGTATTTT.